This TCR beta chain was recorded in a study of blood T cell repertoires in COVID-19. Study-level background: From T cells, B-cell-depleted T cells, or PBMCs came the material, which was cDNA or gDNA.

Categorization into cohorts depended on clinical history that participants reported. Some clones are missing from TCRdb's copy, which holds only in-frame ones; the method was immunoSEQ multiplex PCR. The sample carries about 260,000 clones, about 86% recorded once. Per germline, CDR1 SGHVS and CDR2 FQNEAQ. The CDR3 extends over 16 amino acids. Trimming left V 4 bases short and J 2 bases short, with 15 bases between. Sequencing was carried out using PBMCs or T cells enriched from blood (not recorded which). The receptor's source is a man aged 30-40 years with acute COVID-19. The rearrangement uses TRBV7-8 and TRBJ2-1; TRBD2 is a possible D gene (7 bases). In DNA, the CDR3 is TGTGCCAGCAGCTCAAGGGGGGGGAGTCCCTACAATGAGCAGTTCTTC. Residues: CASSSRGGSPYNEQFF.